Sequencing of this TCR beta chain was carried out in a study of blood T cell repertoires in COVID-19. The wider study: Sources were T cells, B-cell-depleted T cells, or PBMCs; the material itself was cDNA or gDNA.

This table comes from immunoSEQ multiplex PCR, and its TCRdb copy is limited to in-frame clones, with some not included. The sample gives some 190,000 clones, approximately 85% of which show up once; approximately 10% is in the top ten. The sequence came from a human donor with active or convalescent COVID-19. The donor label of this sample is uncertain. The specimen was peripheral blood.

The CDR3 reads CASSPPTGSRETQYF. CDR3 sequence (DNA): TGTGCCAGCTCACCACCGACCGGGAGTAGGGAGACCCAGTACTTC. The rearrangement uses TRBV18 and TRBJ2-5; D possibly corresponds to TRBD2 (6 bases). Trimming removed 0 bases at V and 5 bases at J, with 13 bases between. CDR1 is KGHSH, CDR2 LQKENI, per germline. This CDR3 comprises 15 residues. The full variable domain, in which reference TRBV18 and TRBJ2-5 provide the parts outside the CDR3, is NAGVMQNPRHLVRRRGQEARLRCSPMKGHSHVYWYRQLPEEGLKFMVYLQKENIIDESGMPKERFSAEFPKEGPSILRIQQVVRGDSAAYFCASSPPTGSRETQYFGPGTRLLVL.